This T cell receptor (beta chain) was recovered during a study of T cells in Graves' hyperthyroidism and ophthalmopathy. Study-wide results and caveats: The authors' 13 V-J model separated ophthalmopathy from stable hyperthyroidism. Most thyroid clonotypes with frequency above 0.001 were detected in blood.

From RNA transcripts, TCR beta CDR3 regions were amplified. A set of HTBI primers served as the primers for a first-round RT-PCR of the TCR CDR3. TCRdb re-derived calls from the multiplex PCR reads in MiXCR, one entry per CDR3 protein. This table holds about 400,000 distinct CDR3 sequences, about 15% found once. Germline assignment: CDR1 KGHSH and CDR2 LQKENI. V lost 6 bases to trimming and J lost 4 bases, with 21 bases between them. This CDR3 comprises 16 residues. About this clonotype: Its target is unknown.

Specimen: blood. V and J are TRBV18 and TRBJ2-5; maybe TRBD2 (7 bases). The sequence derives from a woman aged 60-75 years with Graves' ophthalmopathy. The CDR3 here is CASSPGRGGSSETQYF. The CDR3 DNA follows: TGTGCCAGCTCCCCTGGGAGGGGGGGGTCGTCAGAGACCCAGTACTTC.